The 12 T cell receptor beta chains given below trace back to one sample, sequenced in a study of T cell clonotyping in hematopoietic cell transplantation. Sequenced by immunoSEQ multiplex PCR; TCRdb stores in-frame clones only, minus some. The profile covers 6,000 or so clones, with around nine tenths appearing a single time and 5.8% taken by the ten largest. Here the sequenced sample was peripheral blood mononuclear cells, taken 100 days after allogeneic stem cell transplant. The source is a female patient aged 40 to 55 who had an allogeneic stem cell transplant from a related donor, so the T cells may come from the graft donor. Some clones in this sample may be carry-over from other donors' samples.

V gene TRBV28 combines with J gene TRBJ1-4; D unclear. V lost 3 bases and J 4 bases, leaving 3 bases between the germline ends. CDR3 length: 12 amino acids. CDR1 is MDHEN, CDR2 SYDVKM, per germline. The CDR3 region is CASSLSNEKLFF. CDR3 nucleotides: TGTGCCAGCAGTTTGAGTAATGAAAAACTGTTTTTT.

V and J are TRBV25-1 and TRBJ2-1; 9 bases agree with TRBD2. CDR1 and CDR2 from the germline V gene are MGHDK and SYGVNS. The CDR3 sequence is 14 residues long. The V gene end was trimmed by 4 bases and the J gene end by 6 bases; junction bases not matched to a gene: 4. The CDR3 DNA is TGTGCCAGCAGTGGCGGACTAGCGACCAATGAGCAGTTCTTC. Translated, it gives CASSGGLATNEQFF.

V is TRBV9 and J is TRBJ2-5; TRBD2 aligns across 14 bases. The CDR3 has 15 residues. Trimming cost V 3 bases and J 5 bases; bases outside gene matches: 3. Per germline, CDR1 SGDLS and CDR2 YYNGEE. The CDR3 spells CASSEGLAGVETQYF. The CDR3 nucleotides are TGTGCCAGCAGCGAGGGACTAGCGGGAGTGGAGACCCAGTACTTC.

V gene TRBV6-6 combines with J gene TRBJ2-3; a possible D gene is TRBD2 (5 bases). The V gene's germline CDR1 is MNHNY and CDR2 SVGAGI (reference sequence). V shed 2 bases and J shed 4 bases, with 10 bases lying between them. The CDR3 covers 14 residues. The CDR3 here is CASSYPRDSDTQYF. As DNA, the CDR3 is TGTGCCAGCAGTTACCCTCGGGATTCAGATACGCAGTATTTT.

The chain links TRBV19 to TRBJ1-5; maybe TRBD1 (6 bases). The CDR3 length is 15 residues. Trimming left V 8 bases short and J 0 bases short, with 14 bases between. Germline V CDR1 and CDR2: LNHDA, SQIVND (reference sequence). The CDR3 DNA reads as TGTGCCAGTCTCCGGGACATTACTAGCAATCAGCCCCAGCATTTT. Amino acids: CASLRDITSNQPQHF.

About this clone: One junction end disagrees with the germline gene, perhaps due to a read error. This chain connects TRBV19 to TRBJ2-7; weak D call: TRBD1 (5 bases). CDR1 is LNHDA and CDR2 is SQIVND in the germline V gene (reference sequence). This CDR3 spans 12 amino acids. CDR3 residues: CASSIGVHEQYF. The CDR3 DNA is TGTGCCAGTAGCATAGGGGTCCACGAGCAGTACTTC.

This rearrangement joins TRBV6-5 to TRBJ1-5; D gene ambiguous. This CDR3 has 13 residues. Between the trimmed V and J ends, which lost 4 bases and 2 bases, there was a span of 6 bases. Germline-derived CDR1 and CDR2 are MNHEY and SVGAGI. This chain's CDR3 is CASSSGGNQPQHF. The CDR3 DNA reads TGTGCCAGCAGTTCTGGTGGCAATCAGCCCCAGCATTTT.

Only one count was recorded for this clone. The rearrangement links TRBV9 to TRBJ2-7, with a tentative D call TRBD1 (5 bases). This CDR3 is 14 amino acids long. V shed 4 bases and J shed 6 bases, with 17 bases lying between them. CDR1 and CDR2 from the germline V gene are SGDLS and YYNGEE. The CDR3 sequence is CASSTQGEASEQYF. Here the CDR3 DNA reads TGTGCCAGCAGCACCCAAGGGGAAGCCAGCGAGCAGTACTTC.

The chain carries TRBV5-6 and TRBJ2-4; 9 bases fit TRBD1. V shed 4 bases and J 4 bases; nucleotides not matched to a gene: 12. CDR3 length equals 17 residues. Per germline, CDR1 SGHDT and CDR2 YYEEEE. This CDR3 is CASSHYTTGGLKNIQYF. CDR3 bases: TGTGCCAGCAGCCATTATACGACAGGGGGTTTAAAAAACATTCAGTACTTC.

The chain has TRBV30 and TRBJ1-1; 7 bases map to TRBD1. The CDR3 sequence is 15 residues long. Per the germline V gene, CDR1 is GTSNPN and CDR2 is SVGIG (reference sequence). Trimming removed 0 bases from V and 6 bases from J; junction bases left unmatched: 10. CDR3 residues: CAWSVPEGATSEAFF. The CDR3 DNA reads as TGTGCCTGGAGTGTACCGGAGGGGGCGACGTCTGAAGCTTTCTTT.

The chain joins TRBV10-3 to TRBJ2-7; D may match TRBD1 or TRBD2 (7 bases each). Trimming shortened V by 10 bases and J by 3 bases, and 19 bases separated the two germline ends. This CDR3 contains 14 residues. Germline CDR1 ENHRY, CDR2 SYGVKD. The CDR3 sequence: CATQGGGRGYEQYF. The CDR3, as DNA: TGTGCCACCCAGGGGGGAGGGAGAGGCTACGAGCAGTACTTC.

The genes are TRBV6-1 and TRBJ2-1, with 13 bases that match TRBD2. Germline CDR1 MNHNS, CDR2 SASEGT. V was pared by 2 bases and J by 4 bases, with 2 bases of the junction left unmatched. The CDR3 is 16 amino acids. The CDR3 protein is CASSEMGLAGYNEQFF. In DNA, the CDR3 is TGTGCCAGCAGTGAAATGGGACTAGCGGGGTACAATGAGCAGTTCTTC.